These 10 T cell receptor beta chains were all obtained from the same sample, sequenced in a study of CD8 T cells in ankylosing spondylitis. Each CDR3 protein is one row after TCRdb ran MiXCR on the 5' RACE reads. In the table there are more than 250,000 distinct CDR3 sequences, approximately 10% of which are singletons. The sequenced sample consisted of blood, either unsorted or a sorted T cell fraction (not recorded which). The receptors stem from a female donor with ankylosing spondylitis or in good health (not recorded which).

The rearrangement links TRBV2 to TRBJ1-5; D remains ambiguous. V gave up 5 bases and J gave up 2 bases, with 16 bases separating them. CDR3 length: 16 residues. Germline V gene data show CDR1 as SNHLY and CDR2 as FYNNEI. CDR3 in DNA: TGTGCCAGCAGTTTGGGCAGGATGAGGGGCAATCAGCCCCAGCATTTT. Amino acid sequence: CASSLGRMRGNQPQHF.

This clonotype was seen a few times. CDR3 amino acids: CASSLWANIQYF. The CDR3 bases are TGTGCCAGCAGTTTGTGGGCAAACATTCAGTACTTC. V gene TRBV12-3 or TRBV12-4 combines with J gene TRBJ2-4; no firm D call. The V and J ends lost 3 bases and 6 bases respectively, with 6 bases between them. This CDR3 is 12 amino acids long.

This clonotype has only a few counts. This chain links TRBV28 with TRBJ1-5; D is ambiguous. The germline V and J ends were trimmed by 10 bases and 0 bases, with 7 bases remaining between them. Germline values: CDR1 MDHEN, CDR2 SYDVKM. The CDR3 loop spans 12 amino acids. The CDR3 is CANSNSNQPQHF. The CDR3 nucleotides read TGTGCCAACAGCAATAGCAATCAGCCCCAGCATTTT. Complete variable domain (other parts from reference TRBV28 and TRBJ1-5): DVKVTQSSRYLVKRTGEKVFLECVQDMDHENMFWYRQDPGLGLRLIYFSYDVKMKEKGDIPEGYSVSREKKERFSLILESASTNQTSMYLCANSNSNQPQHFGDGTRLSIL.

Ten or more counts support this clonotype. The CDR3 nucleotides read TGTGCCAGCAGCAAAGATACAGGCCCCTATGGCTACACCTTC. Protein sequence: CASSKDTGPYGYTF. The rearrangement links TRBV5-5 to TRBJ1-2; tentatively, D is TRBD1 (5 bases). CDR3 size: 14 residues. CDR1 SGHKS and CDR2 YYEKEE come from the germline V gene (reference sequence). V dropped 4 bases and J dropped 4 bases, with 14 bases sitting between them. Variable domain in full (rest from reference TRBV5-5 and TRBJ1-2): DAGVTQSPTHLIKTRGQQVTLRCSPISGHKSVSWYQQVLGQGPQFIFQYYEKEERGRGNFPDRFSARQFPNYSSELNVNALLLGDSALYLCASSKDTGPYGYTFGSGTRLTVV.

This rearrangement joins TRBV25-1 to TRBJ2-5, with D unclear. CDR3 length: 13 residues. Looked up from germline, CDR1 is MGHDK and CDR2 is SYGVNS. Trimming took off 4 bases at V and 2 bases at J, with 8 bases between the two ends. In DNA, the CDR3 is TGTGCCAGCAGTGGTCACGGGCAAGAGACCCAGTACTTC. Its translation is CASSGHGQETQYF.

This clonotype was seen ten or more times. This chain uses TRBV10-3 with TRBJ2-7; D unresolved. Trimming took off 8 bases at V and 5 bases at J, with 16 bases between the two ends. The CDR3 length is 13 residues. Germline values: CDR1 ENHRY, CDR2 SYGVKD. CDR3 nucleotide sequence: TGTGCCATCGCAAACTCGCGGTCCCACGAGCAGTACTTC. Amino acid sequence: CAIANSRSHEQYF.

Details on this clonotype: This clone may be a read error of a much larger clone one base away. The J gene is TRBJ2-4, the V gene TRBV29-1; TRBD2 is a possible D gene (6 bases). The CDR3 is 13 amino acids. The germline V gene encodes CDR1 SQVTM and CDR2 ANQGSEA. For the CDR3, the DNA is TGCAGCGGTCCGGGAGTAGCCAAAAACATTCAGTCCTTC. Its translation: CSGPGVAKNIQSF.

This clonotype was recorded many times. The chain joins TRBV6-2 or TRBV6-3 to TRBJ2-3; D uncertain. The germline CDR1 and CDR2 sequences are MNHEY and SVGEGT. The CDR3 spans 14 residues. V lost 2 bases and J lost 4, with 10 bases in between. The CDR3 loop is CASSYRAVSDTQYF. CDR3 sequence (DNA): TGTGCCAGCAGTTACCGAGCAGTTTCAGATACGCAGTATTTT.

This clonotype was counted many times. The chain combines TRBV20-1 with TRBJ2-1; TRBD2 is a possible D gene (6 bases). The length of the CDR3 is 15 residues. Trimming removed 0 bases from V and 6 bases from J, with 15 bases in between. Germline V gene sequence: CDR1 DFQATT, CDR2 SNEGSKA (reference sequence). CDR3 sequence (DNA): TGCAGTGCTAGAGATATGCGGGGTGCGTTCAATGAGCAGTTCTTC. Translated: CSARDMRGAFNEQFF.

Remarks on this clonotype: A much larger clonotype is one base distant, so this may be a read error. V usage is TRBV10-3 and J usage is TRBJ2-3; D remains unclear. Trimming took 3 bases from V and 1 from J, leaving 8 bases between them. Germline V gene sequence: CDR1 ENHRY, CDR2 SYGVKD. The CDR3 is 14 amino acids. CDR3 loop: CAISDSKGTDTQYF. CDR3 bases: TGTGCCATCAGTGACAGCAAAGGCACAGATACGCAGTATTTT.